The clone carrying this T cell receptor (beta chain) was found many times. Its antigen remains unknown. Generated by immunoSEQ multiplex PCR, the TCRdb table keeps only in-frame clones and is missing some. This sample carries about 3,100 clones, none of them present only once. Cyclophosphamide on days +3 and +4 followed busulfan-fludarabine conditioning and a marrow graft. This record belongs to a study of T cells after posttransplantation cyclophosphamide. The germline V and J ends were trimmed by 6 bases and 7 bases, with 18 bases remaining between them. Germline values: CDR1 SEHNR, CDR2 FQNEAQ (reference sequence). The CDR3 contains 14 residues. Notes on the study in general: Donor-recipient repertoire similarity was low at 1-2 months, rising over year one.

V gene TRBV7-9 combines with J gene TRBJ1-2; D gene uncertain. The material was PBMCs, obtained 84 days after allogeneic stem cell transplant with posttransplant cyclophosphamide. This TCR was recovered from a female patient in her thirties or forties who received an allogeneic stem cell transplant from a related donor, was CMV-positive, and had no GVHD. Some of the T cells might come from the graft donor. CDR3 sequence (DNA): TGTGCCAGCAGTCACAACACACAGCTCGGTGGCTACACCTTC. Protein product: CASSHNTQLGGYTF.